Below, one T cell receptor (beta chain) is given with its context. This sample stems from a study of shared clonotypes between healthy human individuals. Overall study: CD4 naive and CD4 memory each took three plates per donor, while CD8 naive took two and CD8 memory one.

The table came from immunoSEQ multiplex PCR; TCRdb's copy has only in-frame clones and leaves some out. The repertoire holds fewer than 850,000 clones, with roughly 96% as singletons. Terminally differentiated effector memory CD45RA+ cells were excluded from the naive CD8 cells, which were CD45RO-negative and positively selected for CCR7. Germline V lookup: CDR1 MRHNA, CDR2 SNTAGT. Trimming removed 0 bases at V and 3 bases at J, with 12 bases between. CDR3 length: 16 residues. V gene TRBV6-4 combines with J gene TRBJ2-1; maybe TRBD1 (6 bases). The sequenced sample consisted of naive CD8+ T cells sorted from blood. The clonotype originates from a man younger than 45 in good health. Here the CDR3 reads CASSDSRAGDYNEQFF. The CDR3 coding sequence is TGTGCCAGCAGTGACTCTAGGGCAGGGGACTACAATGAGCAGTTCTTC.